This T cell receptor beta chain comes out of a study of T cell responses to AZD1222 COVID-19 vaccine. Study-wide findings and caveats: There were mostly white British donors and more females than males, and clonal diversity was possibly underestimated. No day 14 peak samples; only post-peak repertoires were characterized.

This CDR3 comprises 17 residues. With V trimmed by 4 bases and J by 7 bases, 11 bases remained unmatched. Per germline, CDR1 MGHDK and CDR2 SYGVNS. Concerning this clone: No antigen is known for it.

Pooling was applied to second doses at about 4 or about 12 weeks. Only in-frame clones appear in the TCRdb table, and some are missing; sequencing was by immunoSEQ multiplex PCR. The sample yields 150,000 to 200,000 clones, 90% seen once. The rearrangement links TRBV25-1 to TRBJ1-6, with TRBD1 matching 9 bases. This clonotype was sampled from an adult who received the AZD1222 COVID-19 vaccine. The specimen was peripheral blood, collected 28 days after the second AZD1222 dose. In DNA, the CDR3 is TGTGCCAGCAGTGGCTACCCTCAGACAGGGGGAAATTCACCCCTCCACTTT. It specifies CASSGYPQTGGNSPLHF.